This TCR beta chain was recorded in a study of cytomegalovirus exposure and HLA in healthy donors. This clone was observed a single time. The PCR was carried out with 60 Vbeta primers and 13 Jbeta primers. Measured with immunoSEQ multiplex PCR; TCRdb has only the in-frame clones, and not every one. Among about 170,000 clones listed, roughly 85% were seen once. V was pared by 6 bases and J by 1 base, with 15 bases between. Germline CDR1 reads MDHEN; CDR2 reads SYDVKM. This CDR3 region has 15 residues. The sequenced sample was PBMCs. This clonotype was sampled from a boy aged 2 to 10 in good health and CMV-seronegative. V gene TRBV28 combines with J gene TRBJ2-5, with D maybe TRBD1 (5 bases). The CDR3 DNA reads TGTGCCAGCAGCTATGCTGACAGAGCCCAAGAGACCCAGTACTTC. Translated: CASSYADRAQETQYF.